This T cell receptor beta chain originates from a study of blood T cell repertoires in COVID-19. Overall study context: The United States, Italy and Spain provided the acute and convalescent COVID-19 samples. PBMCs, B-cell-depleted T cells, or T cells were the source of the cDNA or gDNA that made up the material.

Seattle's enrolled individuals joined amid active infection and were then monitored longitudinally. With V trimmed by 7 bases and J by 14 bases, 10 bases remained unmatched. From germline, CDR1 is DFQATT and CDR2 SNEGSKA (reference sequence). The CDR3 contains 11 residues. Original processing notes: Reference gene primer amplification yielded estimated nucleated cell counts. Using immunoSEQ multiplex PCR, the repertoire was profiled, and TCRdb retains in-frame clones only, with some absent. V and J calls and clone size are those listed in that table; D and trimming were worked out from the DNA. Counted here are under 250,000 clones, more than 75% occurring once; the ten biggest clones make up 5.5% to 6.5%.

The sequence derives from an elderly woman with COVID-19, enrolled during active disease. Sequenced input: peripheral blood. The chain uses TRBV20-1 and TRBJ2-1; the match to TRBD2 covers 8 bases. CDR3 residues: CSVPGLGQEFF. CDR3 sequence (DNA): TGCAGTGTTCCGGGACTAGGTCAAGAGTTCTTC.